A single sample is the source of the 27 T cell receptor beta chains below, sequenced in a study of T cell repertoires in cytomegalovirus infection. MiXCR was run by TCRdb on the reads, yielding one entry per CDR3 protein. The data show approximately 730,000 distinct CDR3 sequences, 33% seen once. For these TCRs, the target antigens are not known. The sample here was cultured PBMCs, taken from culture after CMV antigen stimulation. The source is a human donor in good health (CMV status not recorded). Some clones in this sample may be carry-over from other donors' samples.

This clonotype has only a few counts. The chain carries TRBV27 and TRBJ2-7; the match to TRBD1 covers 11 bases. V lost 3 bases, J lost 3 bases, and 4 bases stayed unmatched. CDR3 length equals 15 residues. Germline loops: CDR1 MNHEY, CDR2 SMNVEV (reference sequence). CDR3 nucleotide sequence: TGTGCCAGCAGTTTTCCGGGACAGGGGGTCTACGAGCAGTACTTC. This sequence encodes CASSFPGQGVYEQYF.

The chain has TRBV7-9 and TRBJ2-5, with 7 bases aligning to TRBD2. Germline trimming cut 5 bases from V and 1 base from J; bases unmatched to any gene: 4. This CDR3 is 14 amino acids long. Germline lookup yields CDR1 SEHNR and CDR2 FQNEAQ (reference sequence). In DNA, the CDR3 is TGTGCCAGCAGCCCGGGACTAACCCAAGAGACCCAGTACTTC. Its protein product is CASSPGLTQETQYF.

The chain is built from TRBV7-3 and TRBJ2-1; a possible D gene is TRBD1 (5 bases). V was trimmed by 5 bases and J by 0 bases, leaving 8 bases between them. The CDR3 extends over 14 amino acids. Germline CDR1 SGHTA, CDR2 FQGTGA. In DNA, the CDR3 is TGTGCCAGCAGCGGGGCCGGCTCCTACAATGAGCAGTTCTTC. Translating gives CASSGAGSYNEQFF.

The chain couples TRBV12-3 or TRBV12-4 to TRBJ2-7; D might be TRBD1 or TRBD2, each matching 6 bases. The CDR3 has 13 residues. Trimming shortened V by 7 bases and J by 5 bases, and 15 bases separated the two germline ends. The CDR3 coding sequence is TGTGCCAGCAAAGGGGGGTCCGGGGACGAGCAGTACTTC. Amino acids: CASKGGSGDEQYF.

The rearrangement uses TRBV20-1 and TRBJ2-3; 11 bases are shared with TRBD2. With V trimmed by 4 bases and J by 4 bases, 1 base remained unmatched. CDR3 length: 13 amino acids. CDR1 is DFQATT, CDR2 SNEGSKA, per germline (reference sequence). The CDR3 here is CSAIAGGPDTQYF. CDR3 DNA sequence: TGCAGTGCTATAGCGGGGGGGCCAGATACGCAGTATTTT.

This clonotype was detected only a few times. This chain uses TRBV2 with TRBJ1-3; D possibly corresponds to TRBD1 (6 bases). Germline CDR1 is SNHLY and CDR2 is FYNNEI. V lost 3 bases and J 7 bases, leaving 10 bases between the germline ends. The length of the CDR3 is 13 residues. The CDR3 DNA reads TGTGCCAGCAGTGAGCTCAGGGGTAACACCATATATTTT. This gives the protein CASSELRGNTIYF.

In this sample, this clonotype turned up a few times. The chain links TRBV12-3 or TRBV12-4 to TRBJ2-5; D remains ambiguous. CDR3 length: 11 residues. Trimming shortened V by 6 bases and J by 6 bases, and 8 bases separated the two germline ends. The CDR3 spells CASRLGKTQYF. The CDR3 bases are TGTGCCAGCAGACTTGGGAAGACCCAGTACTTC.

The V call is TRBV7-2, the J call TRBJ1-1; D uncertain. Trimming stripped 5 bases from V and 7 bases from J, with 5 bases between. Germline loops: CDR1 SGHTA, CDR2 FQGNSA. The CDR3 is 10 residues long. The CDR3 nucleotides are TGTGCCAGCAGCACCTATGAAGCTTTCTTT. Its translation: CASSTYEAFF.

This sequence joins TRBV24-1 and TRBJ2-5; D is perhaps TRBD1 (6 bases). This CDR3 spans 14 amino acids. CDR1 and CDR2 from the germline V gene are KGHDR and SFDVKD. Trimming removed 2 bases at V and 2 bases at J, with 8 bases between. The CDR3 nucleotides read TGTGCCACCAGTGATTGGACAGCTCAAGAGACCCAGTACTTC. It yields the protein CATSDWTAQETQYF.

The sample holds many counts of this clonotype. J is TRBJ2-5 and V is TRBV5-4, with D possibly being TRBD2 (5 bases). In germline, CDR1 is SGHNT, CDR2 YYREEE (reference sequence). This CDR3 has 13 amino acids. Trimming removed 2 bases at V and 3 bases at J, with 8 bases between. CDR3 in amino acids: CASSLGGEETQYF. In DNA, the CDR3 is TGTGCCAGCAGCTTAGGAGGTGAAGAGACCCAGTACTTC.

In its sample, this clonotype was seen a few times. The chain combines TRBV6-5 with TRBJ1-3, with D unresolved. Per germline, CDR1 MNHEY and CDR2 SVGAGI. V dropped 0 bases and J dropped 6 bases, with 12 bases sitting between them. CDR3 size: 15 residues. The CDR3, as DNA: TGTGCCAGCAGTTACTCGGTCGGATGGGAAAACACCATATATTTT. Amino acids: CASSYSVGWENTIYF.

The V and J genes are TRBV5-4 and TRBJ1-1, with D possibly matching TRBD1 (6 bases). The V gene's germline CDR1 is SGHNT and CDR2 YYREEE (reference sequence). The CDR3 has 15 amino acids. V was pared by 2 bases and J by 4 bases, with 15 bases between. CDR3 protein: CASSLVGGARTEAFF. The CDR3 DNA is TGTGCCAGCAGCTTAGTGGGGGGGGCCCGCACTGAAGCTTTCTTT. Using reference TRBV5-4 and TRBJ1-1 for the parts outside the CDR3, the full variable domain is ETGVTQSPTHLIKTRGQQVTLRCSSQSGHNTVSWYQQALGQGPQFIFQYYREEENGRGNFPPRFSGLQFPNYSSELNVNALELDDSALYLCASSLVGGARTEAFFGQGTRLTVV.

This chain links TRBV12-3 or TRBV12-4 with TRBJ1-2; D is perhaps TRBD1 (6 bases). The V and J ends lost 7 bases and 8 bases respectively, with 14 bases between them. The CDR3 is 12 residues long. The CDR3, as DNA: TGTGCCAGCACCATGGGGGCTGGGGGCTACACCTTC. Its translation: CASTMGAGGYTF.

This clonotype was observed a few times. The rearrangement uses TRBV12-3 or TRBV12-4 and TRBJ2-1, with D possibly called TRBD1 or TRBD2 (5 bases each). The ends were cut back, 6 bases at V and 5 bases at J, with 14 bases in the middle. CDR3 length equals 14 residues. DNA for the CDR3: TGTGCCAGCAGGCCGGGACGGGGAAACAATGAGCAGTTCTTC. This encodes CASRPGRGNNEQFF.

The V call is TRBV12-3 or TRBV12-4, the J call TRBJ2-7; no clear D gene. The CDR3 loop spans 13 amino acids. V gave up 3 bases and J gave up 7 bases, with 13 bases separating them. The CDR3 here is CASSFRVLGEQYF. In DNA form, the CDR3 reads TGTGCCAGCAGTTTTCGGGTACTTGGTGAGCAGTACTTC.

The rearrangement links TRBV7-2 to TRBJ2-3; D not resolved. CDR3 length: 18 amino acids. Trimming cost V 1 base and J 0 bases, with 17 bases left between them. Germline CDR1 reads SGHTA; CDR2 reads FQGNSA. CDR3 sequence: CASSLVVTWGVSTDTQYF. In DNA, the CDR3 is TGTGCCAGCAGCTTAGTTGTGACTTGGGGTGTGAGCACAGATACGCAGTATTTT.

This clonotype was detected once. The chain carries TRBV19 and TRBJ2-1; 11 bases are shared with TRBD2. Losses at the gene ends were 7 bases for V and 7 bases for J; bases not matched to a gene: 21. The CDR3 has 19 amino acids. The V gene's germline CDR1 is LNHDA and CDR2 SQIVND (reference sequence). CDR3 nucleotide sequence: TGTGCCAGTACTTCCCTCACTAGCGGGGGCCCGTTGGGGGCAAATGAGCAGTTCTTC. This gives the protein CASTSLTSGGPLGANEQFF.

The J gene is TRBJ1-2, the V gene TRBV19, with TRBD1 as a possible D gene (6 bases). The CDR3 runs 12 residues. Looked up from germline, CDR1 is LNHDA and CDR2 is SQIVND (reference sequence). V lost 5 bases to trimming and J lost 9 bases, with 13 bases between them. The CDR3 loop is CASSWTVGSYTF. CDR3 in DNA: TGTGCCAGTAGTTGGACAGTCGGTAGCTACACCTTC.

This clonotype showed up many times. This chain uses TRBV7-2 with TRBJ1-4; no reliable D call. V lost 4 bases and J lost 7, with 13 bases in between. The CDR3 has 14 residues. Germline values: CDR1 SGHTA, CDR2 FQGNSA. DNA for the CDR3: TGTGCCAGCAGCTCCCTGGGCGGCATTGAAAAACTGTTTTTT. Protein sequence: CASSSLGGIEKLFF.

The chain carries TRBV7-9 and TRBJ2-3; D is possibly TRBD1 (6 bases). The CDR3 is 15 residues long. The V gene lost 5 bases and the J gene lost 3 bases, with 15 bases spanning the gap. The germline gives CDR1 SEHNR, CDR2 FQNEAQ (reference sequence). The chain's CDR3 is CASSHQGLFTDTQYF. Here the CDR3 DNA reads TGTGCCAGCAGCCATCAGGGGTTGTTTACAGATACGCAGTATTTT. Variable domain in full (rest from reference TRBV7-9 and TRBJ2-3): DTGVSQNPRHKITKRGQNVTFRCDPISEHNRLYWYRQTLGQGPEFLTYFQNEAQLEKSRLLSDRFSAERPKGSFSTLEIQRTEQGDSAMYLCASSHQGLFTDTQYFGPGTRLTVL.

This clonotype was detected ten times or more. The chain couples TRBV7-2 to TRBJ1-2; 7 bases agree with TRBD1. J was trimmed by 4 bases and V by 4 bases; bases with no gene match: 3. Per germline, CDR1 SGHTA and CDR2 FQGNSA. CDR3 length: 13 amino acids. Here the CDR3 reads CASSSGQLYGYTF. Written as DNA, the CDR3 is TGTGCCAGCAGCTCGGGACAGCTCTATGGCTACACCTTC.

V gene TRBV7-9 combines with J gene TRBJ1-4; weak D call: TRBD1 (5 bases). The V gene's germline CDR1 is SEHNR and CDR2 FQNEAQ (reference sequence). The CDR3 consists of 14 residues. V gave up 4 bases and J gave up 6 bases, with 12 bases separating them. For the CDR3, the DNA is TGTGCCAGCAGCTACGACAGCTTAGATGAAAAACTGTTTTTT. The encoded protein is CASSYDSLDEKLFF.

V and J are TRBV6-5 and TRBJ2-1; the D gene is possibly TRBD2 (7 bases). The V end was cut by 7 bases, the J end by 7 bases, with 20 bases between. The CDR3 runs 15 residues. Germline lookup yields CDR1 MNHEY and CDR2 SVGAGI. The CDR3 loop reads CASIKSRGGANEQFF. CDR3 nucleotide sequence: TGTGCCAGCATTAAGAGTCGAGGGGGGGCGAATGAGCAGTTCTTC.

This chain links TRBV12-3 or TRBV12-4 with TRBJ1-1; D is unresolved. The V end was cut by 5 bases, the J end by 0 bases, with 4 bases between. The CDR3 has 12 amino acids. In nucleotides, the CDR3 is TGTGCCAGCAGTGACCTGAACACTGAAGCTTTCTTT. Translation gives CASSDLNTEAFF.

The chain couples TRBV7-4 to TRBJ2-1; TRBD2 matches 11 bases. Germline CDR1 reads SGHVT; CDR2 reads SQSDAQ. The CDR3 sequence is 16 residues long. The junction had 3 bases not matched to a gene; V was cut back by 4 bases and J by 1 base. CDR3 coding DNA: TGTGCCAGCAGCTGGGGGACTAGCGGTTCCTACAATGAGCAGTTCTTC. Translation: CASSWGTSGSYNEQFF. Supplemented by reference TRBV7-4 and TRBJ2-1, the full variable domain reads GAGVSQSPRYKVAKRGRDVALRCDSISGHVTLYWYRQTLGQGSEVLTYSQSDAQRDKSGRPSGRFSAERPERSVSTLKIQRTEQGDSAVYLCASSWGTSGSYNEQFFGPGTRLTVL.

Here the CDR3 DNA reads TGCGCCAGCAGCCAAGGGTTGAGACTAGCGTATAGCTCCTACAATGAGCAGTTCTTC. This sequence encodes CASSQGLRLAYSSYNEQFF. The V call is TRBV4-3, the J call TRBJ2-1; 8 nucleotides agree with TRBD2. Germline V gene sequence: CDR1 LGHNA, CDR2 YSLEER. This CDR3 has 19 amino acids. The trim removed 1 base at V and 0 bases at J, leaving 11 bases unmatched.

In its sample, this clonotype was seen a few times. The gene calls are TRBV12-3 or TRBV12-4 and TRBJ2-7; a possible D gene is TRBD2 (5 bases). The V gene lost 0 bases and the J gene lost 5 bases, with 8 bases spanning the gap. This CDR3 contains 13 residues. This chain's CDR3 is CASSLARVDEQYF. The CDR3 DNA follows: TGTGCCAGCAGTTTAGCGAGGGTAGACGAGCAGTACTTC.